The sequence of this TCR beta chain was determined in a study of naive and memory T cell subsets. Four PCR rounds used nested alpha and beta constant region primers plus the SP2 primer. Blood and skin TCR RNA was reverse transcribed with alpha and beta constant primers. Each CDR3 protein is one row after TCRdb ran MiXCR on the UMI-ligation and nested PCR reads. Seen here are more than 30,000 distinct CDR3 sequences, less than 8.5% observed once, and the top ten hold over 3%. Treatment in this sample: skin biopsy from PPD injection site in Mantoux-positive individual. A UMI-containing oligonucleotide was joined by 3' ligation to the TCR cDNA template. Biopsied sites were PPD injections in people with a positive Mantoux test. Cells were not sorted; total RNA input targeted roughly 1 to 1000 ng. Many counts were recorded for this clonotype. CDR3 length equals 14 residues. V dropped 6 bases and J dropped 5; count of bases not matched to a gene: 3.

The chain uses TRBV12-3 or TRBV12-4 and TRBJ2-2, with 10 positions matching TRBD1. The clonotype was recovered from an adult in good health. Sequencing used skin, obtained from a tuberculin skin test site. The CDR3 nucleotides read TGTGCCAGCAGCCCGGGACAGGGGACCGGGGAGCTGTTTTTT. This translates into CASSPGQGTGELFF.